The T cell receptor beta chain described here comes from a study of cytomegalovirus exposure and HLA in healthy donors. Study results and caveats: In a later analysis, TCR association rates varied by HLA locus: DRB1 most, HLA-C fewest. Later analysis found that TCR beta chains associated with HLA were more clonally expanded than other, equally common chains. Reports credit the classifier with highly specific, highly sensitive diagnosis of cytomegalovirus status.

Primers: 60 Vbeta forward and 13 Jbeta reverse. Generated by immunoSEQ multiplex PCR, the TCRdb table keeps only in-frame clones and is missing some. The top ten hold over 9.5% of the sample, which has about 40,000 clones, approximately 86% seen once. The count of this clone is one. What it binds is not known. Germline loops: CDR1 LGHNA, CDR2 YNFKEQ. The ends lost 1 base at V and 9 bases at J; junction bases unmatched: 9. CDR3 size: 15 residues. Input material: PBMCs. This TCR was sampled from a woman aged 18-30 years in good health and CMV-seropositive. V gene TRBV4-2 combines with J gene TRBJ2-7; 10 bases agree with TRBD2. The CDR3 loop is CASSQAALAGESQYF. As DNA, the CDR3 is TGTGCCAGCAGCCAAGCTGCCCTAGCGGGAGAGTCGCAGTACTTC.